These 13 T cell receptor beta chains were sequenced from one sample in a study of blood T cell repertoires in COVID-19. Clones were sequenced by immunoSEQ multiplex PCR, and TCRdb holds only the in-frame ones, with some missing. The table shows approximately 90,000 clones, with around 90% occurring only once. Sequencing was done on a sample of peripheral blood. The receptors here all came from a man aged 55 to 70 with COVID-19, enrolled during active disease.

The V and J genes are TRBV5-8 and TRBJ2-3, with D possibly matching TRBD1 (6 bases). The V gene's germline CDR1 is SGHTS and CDR2 YDEGEE. The V end was cut by 2 bases, the J end by 1 base, with 8 bases between. The CDR3 consists of 14 residues. The CDR3 nucleotides read TGTGCCAGCAGCTTAGGGGGAGGCACAGATACGCAGTATTTT. Protein sequence: CASSLGGGTDTQYF. Based on the CDR3 plus reference TRBV5-8 and TRBJ2-3, the full variable domain is EAGVTQSPTHLIKTRGQQATLRCSPISGHTSVYWYQQALGLGLQFLLWYDEGEERNRGNFPPRFSGRQFPNYSSELNVNALELEDSALYLCASSLGGGTDTQYFGPGTRLTVL.

DNA for the CDR3: TGTGCCAGCTCAGCAGGGTTTAGCAATCAGCCCCAGCATTTT. Amino acids: CASSAGFSNQPQHF. The chain carries TRBV18 and TRBJ1-5; D possibly corresponds to TRBD1 (5 bases). Trimming removed 5 bases at V and 0 bases at J, with 8 bases between. CDR3 length: 14 amino acids. Per germline, CDR1 KGHSH and CDR2 LQKENI. Looking up the rest from reference TRBV18 and TRBJ1-5 gives the full variable domain: NAGVMQNPRHLVRRRGQEARLRCSPMKGHSHVYWYRQLPEEGLKFMVYLQKENIIDESGMPKERFSAEFPKEGPSILRIQQVVRGDSAAYFCASSAGFSNQPQHFGDGTRLSIL.

The V gene is TRBV2, the J gene TRBJ2-3; tentatively, D is TRBD2 (6 bases). The CDR3 is 15 amino acids. Germline V gene lookup returns CDR1 SNHLY and CDR2 FYNNEI. The V gene lost 2 bases and the J gene lost 1 base, with 10 bases spanning the gap. The chain's CDR3 is CASSEQLAGTDTQYF. The CDR3 DNA sequence: TGTGCCAGCAGTGAACAACTAGCTGGCACAGATACGCAGTATTTT. Full variable domain (missing parts from reference TRBV2 and TRBJ2-3): EPEVTQTPSHQVTQMGQEVILRCVPISNHLYFYWYRQILGQKVEFLVSFYNNEISEKSEIFDDQFSVERPDGSNFTLKIRSTKLEDSAMYFCASSEQLAGTDTQYFGPGTRLTVL.

This chain joins TRBV10-2 and TRBJ2-1; 10 bases agree with TRBD2. The CDR3 has 13 residues. Germline values: CDR1 WSHSY, CDR2 SAAADI. The trim removed 5 bases at V and 9 bases at J, leaving 4 bases unmatched. The CDR3 sequence is CASSPVAGGEQFF. DNA of the CDR3: TGCGCCAGCAGTCCGGTAGCGGGAGGTGAGCAGTTCTTC.

The rearrangement joins TRBV11-3 to TRBJ2-1, with a possible D match to TRBD1 (7 bases). The V gene's germline CDR1 is SGHNT and CDR2 YENEEA. Between the trimmed V and J ends, which lost 5 bases and 9 bases, there was a span of 23 bases. CDR3 size: 16 residues. DNA for the CDR3: TGTGCCAGCAGCCCAAAGGCGGGACAGTTCCGCAGTGAGCAGTTCTTC. Its protein is CASSPKAGQFRSEQFF.

This clone was seen once. The J gene is TRBJ1-5, the V gene TRBV9; the match to TRBD1 covers 7 bases. The germline gives CDR1 SGDLS, CDR2 YYNGEE. V was clipped by 2 bases and J by 2 bases; unmatched bases: 1. The CDR3 is 14 residues long. The CDR3 region is CASSVGQGNQPQHF. In nucleotides, the CDR3 is TGTGCCAGCAGCGTCGGACAGGGCAATCAGCCCCAGCATTTT.

The chain combines TRBV10-1 with TRBJ2-1; D is unclear. The CDR3 totals 16 residues. The germline CDR1 and CDR2 sequences are WNHNN and SYGVQD (reference sequence). Trimming removed 3 bases from V and 0 bases from J, with 12 bases in between. The CDR3: CASSEMAELSYNEQFF. The CDR3 region has the DNA TGCGCCAGCAGTGAAATGGCGGAGCTCTCCTACAATGAGCAGTTCTTC.

The chain links TRBV10-2 to TRBJ2-5; the D gene is possibly TRBD1 (6 bases). Trimming cost V 8 bases and J 1 base, with 8 bases left between them. There are 12 residues in the CDR3. Germline loops: CDR1 WSHSY, CDR2 SAAADI. The CDR3 bases are TGCGCCAGCGGACAGACCCAAGAGACCCAGTACTTC. Translated, it gives CASGQTQETQYF.

The chain links TRBV5-1 to TRBJ1-5; 10 nucleotides align to TRBD1. Germline loops: CDR1 SGHRS, CDR2 YFSETQ. The CDR3 is 19 residues long. Trimming took 0 bases from V and 2 from J; bases not matched to a gene: 11. The chain's CDR3 is CASSLAWGQGKYGNQPQHF. The CDR3 DNA reads as TGCGCCAGCAGCTTGGCCTGGGGACAGGGGAAATATGGCAATCAGCCCCAGCATTTT.

The gene calls are TRBV4-1 and TRBJ1-4; 7 positions match TRBD1. J lost 8 bases, V lost 4 bases, and 7 bases had no gene match. This CDR3 has 14 residues. Germline V gene sequence: CDR1 MGHRA, CDR2 YSYEKL. DNA for the CDR3: TGCGCCAGCAGCCTACAGGGGTTAGGAGAAAAACTGTTTTTT. Translated, it gives CASSLQGLGEKLFF.

On this clone: Other DNA sequences in the same sample also yield this CDR3. CDR3: CASGLGQSYEQYF. CDR3 coding DNA: TGTGCTAGTGGTTTGGGACAGTCCTACGAGCAGTACTTC. V usage is TRBV12-5 and J usage is TRBJ2-7, with TRBD1 as a possible D gene (5 bases). V was trimmed by 1 base and J by 1 base, leaving 5 bases between them. Germline assignment: CDR1 LGHNT and CDR2 FRNRAP. This CDR3 has 13 amino acids.

The rearrangement joins TRBV5-8 to TRBJ1-3, with a weak D call TRBD1 (6 bases). Germline V gene lookup returns CDR1 SGHTS and CDR2 YDEGEE. Trimming cost V 4 bases and J 0 bases, with 11 bases left between them. The CDR3 sequence is 15 residues long. The CDR3 nucleotides read TGTGCCAGCAGCATACACAGGGCCTCTGGAAACACCATATATTTT. The encoded protein is CASSIHRASGNTIYF.

V usage is TRBV7-9 and J usage is TRBJ2-2; 9 nucleotides align to TRBD1. The germline V gene has CDR1 SEHNR and CDR2 FQNEAQ (reference sequence). The ends lost 9 bases at V and 1 base at J; junction bases unmatched: 0. The CDR3 totals 13 residues. The chain's CDR3 is CARGQGNTGELFF. DNA of the CDR3: TGTGCCAGGGGACAGGGGAACACCGGGGAGCTGTTTTTT.